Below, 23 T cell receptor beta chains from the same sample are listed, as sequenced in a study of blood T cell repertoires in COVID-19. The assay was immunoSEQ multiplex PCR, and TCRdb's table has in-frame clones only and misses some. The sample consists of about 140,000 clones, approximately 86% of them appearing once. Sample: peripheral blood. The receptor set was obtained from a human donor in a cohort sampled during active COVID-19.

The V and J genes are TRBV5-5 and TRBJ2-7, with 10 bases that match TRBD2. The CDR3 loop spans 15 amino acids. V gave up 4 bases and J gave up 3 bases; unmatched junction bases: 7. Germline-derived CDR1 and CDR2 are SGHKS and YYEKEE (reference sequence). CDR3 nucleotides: TGTGCCAGCAGCGCCGCTAGCGGGAGTATCTACGAGCAGTACTTC. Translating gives CASSAASGSIYEQYF.

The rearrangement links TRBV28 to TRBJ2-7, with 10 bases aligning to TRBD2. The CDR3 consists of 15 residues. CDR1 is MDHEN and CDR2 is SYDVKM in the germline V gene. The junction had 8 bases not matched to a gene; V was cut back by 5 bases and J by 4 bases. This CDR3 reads CASSPQLAGNYEQYF. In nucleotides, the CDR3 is TGTGCCAGCAGTCCCCAACTAGCGGGGAATTACGAGCAGTACTTC.

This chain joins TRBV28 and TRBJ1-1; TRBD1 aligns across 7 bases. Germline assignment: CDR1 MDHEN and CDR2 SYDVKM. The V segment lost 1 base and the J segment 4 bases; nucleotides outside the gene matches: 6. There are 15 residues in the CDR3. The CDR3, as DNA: TGTGCCAGCAGTTTATTGCAGGGGGAGAGCACTGAAGCTTTCTTT. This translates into CASSLLQGESTEAFF. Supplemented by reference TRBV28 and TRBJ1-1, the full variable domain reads DVKVTQSSRYLVKRTGEKVFLECVQDMDHENMFWYRQDPGLGLRLIYFSYDVKMKEKGDIPEGYSVSREKKERFSLILESASTNQTSMYLCASSLLQGESTEAFFGQGTRLTVV.

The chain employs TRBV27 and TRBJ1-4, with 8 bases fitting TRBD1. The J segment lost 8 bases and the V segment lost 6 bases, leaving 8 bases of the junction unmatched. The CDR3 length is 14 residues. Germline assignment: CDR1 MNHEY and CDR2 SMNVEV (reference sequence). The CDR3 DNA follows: TGTGCCAGCAGATTTACAGGGGGGAGAGAAAAACTGTTTTTT. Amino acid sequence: CASRFTGGREKLFF.

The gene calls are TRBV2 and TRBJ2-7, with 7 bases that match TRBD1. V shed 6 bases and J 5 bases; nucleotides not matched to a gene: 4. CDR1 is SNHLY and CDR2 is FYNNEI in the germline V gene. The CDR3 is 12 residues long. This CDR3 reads CASRLTGNEQYF. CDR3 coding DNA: TGTGCCAGCAGATTGACAGGGAACGAGCAGTACTTC.

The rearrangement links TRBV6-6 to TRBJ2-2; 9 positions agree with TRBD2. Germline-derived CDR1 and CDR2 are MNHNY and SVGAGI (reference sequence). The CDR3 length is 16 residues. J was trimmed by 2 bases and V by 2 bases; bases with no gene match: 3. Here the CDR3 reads CASSYLAGLNTGELFF. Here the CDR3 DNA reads TGTGCCAGCAGTTACCTAGCGGGATTAAACACCGGGGAGCTGTTTTTT.

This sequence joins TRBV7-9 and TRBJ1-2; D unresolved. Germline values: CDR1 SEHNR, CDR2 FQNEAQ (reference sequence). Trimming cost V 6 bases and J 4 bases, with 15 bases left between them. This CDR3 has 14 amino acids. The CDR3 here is CASRGGPEGYGYTF. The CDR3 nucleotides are TGTGCCAGCAGGGGTGGGCCGGAAGGCTATGGCTACACCTTC.

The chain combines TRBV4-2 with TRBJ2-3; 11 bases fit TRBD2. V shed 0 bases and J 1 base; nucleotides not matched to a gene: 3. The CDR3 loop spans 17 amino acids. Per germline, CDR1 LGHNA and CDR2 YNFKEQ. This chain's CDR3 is CASSQDLAGGGTDTQYF. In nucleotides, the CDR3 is TGTGCCAGCAGCCAAGATCTAGCGGGGGGTGGCACAGATACGCAGTATTTT.

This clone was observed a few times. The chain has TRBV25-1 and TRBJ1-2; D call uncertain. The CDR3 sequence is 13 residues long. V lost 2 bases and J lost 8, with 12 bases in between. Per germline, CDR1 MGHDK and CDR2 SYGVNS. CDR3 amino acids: CASSERRERGYTF. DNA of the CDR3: TGTGCCAGCAGTGAACGTAGGGAGCGCGGCTACACCTTC.

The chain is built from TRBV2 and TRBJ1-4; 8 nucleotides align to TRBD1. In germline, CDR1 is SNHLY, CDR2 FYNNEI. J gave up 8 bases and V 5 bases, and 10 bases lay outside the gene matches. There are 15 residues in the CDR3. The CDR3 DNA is TGTGCCAGCAGTCCCCCGTTACAGGGGGAGGAAAAACTGTTTTTT. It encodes CASSPPLQGEEKLFF.

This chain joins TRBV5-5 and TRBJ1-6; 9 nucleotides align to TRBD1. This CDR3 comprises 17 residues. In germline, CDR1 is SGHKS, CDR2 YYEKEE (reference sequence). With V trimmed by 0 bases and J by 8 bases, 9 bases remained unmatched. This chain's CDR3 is CASSLGPKDRGYSPLHF. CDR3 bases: TGTGCCAGCAGCTTGGGCCCTAAAGACAGGGGGTATTCACCCCTCCACTTT.

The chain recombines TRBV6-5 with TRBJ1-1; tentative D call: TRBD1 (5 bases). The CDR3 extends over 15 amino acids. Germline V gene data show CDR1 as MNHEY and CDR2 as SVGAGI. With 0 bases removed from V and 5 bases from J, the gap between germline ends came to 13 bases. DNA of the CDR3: TGTGCCAGCAGTTACTCGCCAGGGAAGGGAACTGAAGCTTTCTTT. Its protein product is CASSYSPGKGTEAFF.

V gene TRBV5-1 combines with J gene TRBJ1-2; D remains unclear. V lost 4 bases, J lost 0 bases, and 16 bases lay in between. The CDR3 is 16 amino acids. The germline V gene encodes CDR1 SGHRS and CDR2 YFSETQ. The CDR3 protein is CASSLPLPGTNYGYTF. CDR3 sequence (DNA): TGCGCCAGCAGCCTACCACTTCCGGGGACTAACTATGGCTACACCTTC. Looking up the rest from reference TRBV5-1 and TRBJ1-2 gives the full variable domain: KAGVTQTPRYLIKTRGQQVTLSCSPISGHRSVSWYQQTPGQGLQFLFEYFSETQRNKGNFPGRFSGRQFSNSRSEMNVSTLELGDSALYLCASSLPLPGTNYGYTFGSGTRLTVV.

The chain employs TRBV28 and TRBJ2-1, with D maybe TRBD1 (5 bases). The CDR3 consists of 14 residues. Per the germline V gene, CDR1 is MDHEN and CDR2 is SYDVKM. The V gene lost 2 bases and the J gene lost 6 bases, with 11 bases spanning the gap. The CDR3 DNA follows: TGTGCCAGCAGTTTACCAGGGCCTACCAATGAGCAGTTCTTC. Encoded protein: CASSLPGPTNEQFF. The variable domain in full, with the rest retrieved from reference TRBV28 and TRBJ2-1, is DVKVTQSSRYLVKRTGEKVFLECVQDMDHENMFWYRQDPGLGLRLIYFSYDVKMKEKGDIPEGYSVSREKKERFSLILESASTNQTSMYLCASSLPGPTNEQFFGPGTRLTVL.

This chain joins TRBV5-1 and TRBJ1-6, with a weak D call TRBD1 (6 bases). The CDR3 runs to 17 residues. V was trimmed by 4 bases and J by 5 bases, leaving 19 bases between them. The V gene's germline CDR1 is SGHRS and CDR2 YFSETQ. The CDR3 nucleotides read TGCGCCAGCAGCATCCAACTGACAGGACCAAATAATTCACCCCTCCACTTT. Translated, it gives CASSIQLTGPNNSPLHF.

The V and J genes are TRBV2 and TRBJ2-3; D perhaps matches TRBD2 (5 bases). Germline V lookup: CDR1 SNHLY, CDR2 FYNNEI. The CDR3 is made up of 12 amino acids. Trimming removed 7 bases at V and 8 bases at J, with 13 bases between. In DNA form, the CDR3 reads TGTGCCAGCACTAGAGAAGGAGGTACGCAGTATTTT. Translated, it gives CASTREGGTQYF.

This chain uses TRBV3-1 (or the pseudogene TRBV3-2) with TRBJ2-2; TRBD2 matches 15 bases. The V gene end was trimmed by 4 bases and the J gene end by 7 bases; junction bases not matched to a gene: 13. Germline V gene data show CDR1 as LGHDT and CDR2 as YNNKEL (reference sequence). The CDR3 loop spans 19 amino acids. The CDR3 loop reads CASSPLTPGLAGGSGELFF. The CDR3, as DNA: TGTGCCAGCAGCCCCCTCACCCCGGGACTAGCGGGGGGTAGCGGGGAGCTGTTTTTT.

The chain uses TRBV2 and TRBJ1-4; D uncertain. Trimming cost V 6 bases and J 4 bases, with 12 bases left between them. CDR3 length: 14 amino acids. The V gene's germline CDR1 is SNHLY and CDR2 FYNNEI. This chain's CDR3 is CASRLRVRNEKLFF. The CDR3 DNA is TGTGCCAGCAGGCTTCGGGTGCGTAATGAAAAACTGTTTTTT.

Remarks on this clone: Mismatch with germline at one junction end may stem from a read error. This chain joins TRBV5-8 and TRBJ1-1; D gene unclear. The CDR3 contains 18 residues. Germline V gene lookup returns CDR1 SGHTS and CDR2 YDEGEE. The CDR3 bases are TGTGCCAGCAGTTTGGGGAGTGTCCGGAAGTTCATGAACACTGAAGCTTTCTTT. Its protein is CASSLGSVRKFMNTEAFF.

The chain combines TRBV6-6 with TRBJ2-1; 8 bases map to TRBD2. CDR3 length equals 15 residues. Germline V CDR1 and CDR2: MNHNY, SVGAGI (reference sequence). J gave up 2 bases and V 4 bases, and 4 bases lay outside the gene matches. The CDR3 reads CASSSRGGPYNEQFF. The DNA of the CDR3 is TGTGCCAGCAGTTCACGGGGGGGCCCCTACAATGAGCAGTTCTTC.

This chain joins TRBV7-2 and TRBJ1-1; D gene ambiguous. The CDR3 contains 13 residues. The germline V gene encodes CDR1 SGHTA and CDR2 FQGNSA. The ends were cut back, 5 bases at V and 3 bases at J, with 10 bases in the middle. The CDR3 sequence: CASSPREDTEAFF. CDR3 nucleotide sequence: TGTGCCAGCAGCCCTCGGGAGGACACTGAAGCTTTCTTT.

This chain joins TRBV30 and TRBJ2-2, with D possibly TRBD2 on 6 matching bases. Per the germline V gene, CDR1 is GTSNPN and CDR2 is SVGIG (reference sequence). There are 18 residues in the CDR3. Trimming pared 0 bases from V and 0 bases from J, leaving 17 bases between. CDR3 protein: CAWSVKGLGLANTGELFF. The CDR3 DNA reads TGTGCCTGGAGTGTAAAGGGTTTGGGACTGGCGAACACCGGGGAGCTGTTTTTT.

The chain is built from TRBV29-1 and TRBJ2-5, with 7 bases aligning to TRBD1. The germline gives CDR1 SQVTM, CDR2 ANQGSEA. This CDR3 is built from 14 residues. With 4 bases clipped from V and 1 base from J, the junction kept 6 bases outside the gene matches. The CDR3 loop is CSVGRDRPQETQYF. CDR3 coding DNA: TGCAGCGTTGGTAGGGACAGACCCCAAGAGACCCAGTACTTC.